A single sample gave rise to the 4 T cell receptor beta chains below, sequenced in a study of blood T cell repertoires in COVID-19. This table comes from immunoSEQ multiplex PCR, and its TCRdb copy is limited to in-frame clones, with some not included. The sample records around 100,000 clones, roughly 80% being singletons. Sequencing used peripheral blood. The receptor set was obtained from a man aged 70 or older with active or convalescent COVID-19.

This chain joins TRBV2 and TRBJ2-1; 13 nucleotides match TRBD2. V dropped 6 bases and J dropped 4; count of bases not matched to a gene: 0. CDR3 size: 14 residues. Germline V lookup: CDR1 SNHLY, CDR2 FYNNEI. CDR3 DNA: TGTGCCAGCAGGGGACTAGCGGGGTACAATGAGCAGTTCTTC. It codes for CASRGLAGYNEQFF.

The rearrangement joins TRBV6-1 to TRBJ1-2; D unresolved. CDR1 and CDR2 (germline): MNHNS, SASEGT. V was shortened by 1 base and J by 4 bases, with 13 bases between the two germline ends. The CDR3 is 15 amino acids. In nucleotides, the CDR3 is TGTGCCAGCAGTGAAGTTTCAGGTTTGGGCTATGGCTACACCTTC. Protein sequence: CASSEVSGLGYGYTF.

The chain has TRBV7-9 and TRBJ1-1, with D possibly TRBD1 on 5 matching bases. The CDR3 is 14 amino acids. V shed 2 bases and J shed 6 bases, with 13 bases lying between them. Germline assignment: CDR1 SEHNR and CDR2 FQNEAQ (reference sequence). DNA of the CDR3: TGTGCCAGCAGCTTATCAGGGTCCGCCGCTGAAGCTTTCTTT. Translation gives CASSLSGSAAEAFF.

This chain uses TRBV6-5 with TRBJ1-6; TRBD1 matches 10 bases. V lost 4 bases and J lost 6; bases outside the gene matches: 6. The CDR3 totals 16 residues. Germline lookup yields CDR1 MNHEY and CDR2 SVGAGI. The CDR3 DNA follows: TGTGCCAGCAGTTTCGACAGGGGGCTTAGTAATTCACCCCTCCACTTT. Translation: CASSFDRGLSNSPLHF.